This TCR beta chain was found in a study of T cells in Graves' hyperthyroidism and ophthalmopathy. Study details: Peripheral blood collection took place at initial diagnosis, before any treatment.

Regarding this clonotype: Its antigen is not identified.

Germline CDR1 and CDR2: LNHDA and SQIVND (reference sequence). Trimming cost V 6 bases and J 2 bases, with 16 bases left between them. The CDR3 loop spans 15 amino acids. Amplification of TCR beta CDR3 regions used RNA as the template. The HTBI set primed first-round TCR CDR3 RT-PCR. Via MiXCR, TCRdb re-called the multiplex PCR reads, giving one row per CDR3 protein. Of about 530,000 distinct CDR3 sequences in the sample, roughly 17% are singletons; the top ten hold approximately 15%. Study-wide findings and caveats: Model predictions of ophthalmopathy came a median approximately 6.2 months before onset. The blood repertoire included most of the expanded thyroid clonotypes above 0.001.

The clonotype was recovered from a young woman with Graves' ophthalmopathy. The chain uses TRBV19 and TRBJ1-1; unclear D gene. Sequencing was carried out using blood. The CDR3 sequence is CASRPGLFFNTEAFF. The DNA of the CDR3 is TGTGCCAGTAGGCCGGGTCTCTTTTTTAACACTGAAGCTTTCTTT.